The 27 T cell receptor beta chains in this list originate from one sample, sequenced in a study of Tregs in tolerant kidney transplant recipients (dated by TCRdb to the late 2010s). Libraries were built with the immunoSEQ multiplex PCR assay. Sourced from immuneACCESS, this table was stored by TCRdb with only in-frame sequences that have V and J called. A share of the clones is absent; for the studies checked, an unresolved V gene accounts for under half, and the remainder has no known explanation. A total of 50,000 to 65,000 clones appear in this sample, around 87% of them only once. 3.5% to 4% of the sample goes to the ten largest clones. This sample's time point label indicates: 6 months after combined kidney and bone marrow transplant. The transplants used related donors along with nonmyeloablative bone marrow transplantation, and in the human trials mixed chimerism was transient. The starting material was CD4+ T cells from blood (PBMCs), obtained 6 months after the transplant. These receptor sequences come from a human patient who received a combined kidney and bone marrow transplant. Some T cells present after a transplant may be cells of the graft donor.

The chain couples TRBV4-1 to TRBJ2-7, with TRBD1 matching 8 bases. This CDR3 contains 13 residues. J gave up 7 bases and V 4 bases, and 6 bases lay outside the gene matches. Germline assignment: CDR1 MGHRA and CDR2 YSYEKL. The CDR3 DNA follows: TGCGCCAGCAGCCTCGCCAGGGGGCAGGAGCAGTACTTC. Translated: CASSLARGQEQYF.

This clone was detected only a few times. V gene TRBV7-9 combines with J gene TRBJ2-5, with TRBD1 identical over 8 bases. There are 14 residues in the CDR3. Germline trimming cut 4 bases from V and 5 bases from J; bases unmatched to any gene: 6. Per germline, CDR1 SEHNR and CDR2 FQNEAQ (reference sequence). This CDR3 reads CASSYHRGFETQYF. DNA of the CDR3: TGTGCCAGCAGCTACCACAGGGGGTTTGAGACCCAGTACTTC.

This chain connects TRBV5-1 to TRBJ2-7, with 14 bases fitting TRBD2. J gave up 5 bases and V 3 bases, and 4 bases lay outside the gene matches. Germline V gene data show CDR1 as SGHRS and CDR2 as YFSETQ. The CDR3 extends over 15 amino acids. This CDR3 is CASSSGLAGGNEQYF. The CDR3 DNA reads TGCGCCAGCAGCTCTGGACTAGCGGGAGGAAACGAGCAGTACTTC. The full variable domain, completed using reference TRBV5-1 and TRBJ2-7, is KAGVTQTPRYLIKTRGQQVTLSCSPISGHRSVSWYQQTPGQGLQFLFEYFSETQRNKGNFPGRFSGRQFSNSRSEMNVSTLELGDSALYLCASSSGLAGGNEQYFGPGTRLTVT.

The chain recombines TRBV4-1 with TRBJ1-4; 7 positions match TRBD1. This CDR3 is 13 amino acids long. Unmatched junction bases numbered 7, after V lost 0 bases and J lost 15 bases. Looked up from germline, CDR1 is MGHRA and CDR2 is YSYEKL. The CDR3 nucleotides read TGCGCCAGCAGCCAAGAAATCGGACAGGCGATGTTTTTT. It specifies CASSQEIGQAMFF.

The table lists this clone with a count of one. The chain is built from TRBV2 and TRBJ1-2; D is uncertain. The CDR3 contains 10 residues. The germline CDR1 and CDR2 sequences are SNHLY and FYNNEI. V was cut by 8 bases and J by 9 bases, with 10 bases left in between. CDR3 loop: CASYGSRYTF. Here the CDR3 DNA reads TGTGCCAGCTACGGGTCGCGCTACACCTTC.

V gene TRBV4-2 combines with J gene TRBJ2-1; D call uncertain. The CDR3 runs 15 residues. Deletions cut 1 base from V and 7 bases from J, with 14 bases between. Germline-derived CDR1 and CDR2 are LGHNA and YNFKEQ. The CDR3 reads CASSQGYDGWNEQFF. DNA for the CDR3: TGTGCCAGCAGCCAAGGTTACGACGGGTGGAATGAGCAGTTCTTC.

The rearrangement links TRBV30 to TRBJ2-7; unclear D gene. This CDR3 spans 12 amino acids. Trimming removed 0 bases at V and 10 bases at J, with 13 bases between. The germline gives CDR1 GTSNPN, CDR2 SVGIG (reference sequence). CDR3 DNA sequence: TGTGCCTGGAGTGTATCCCCCGGGTTACAGTACTTC. Its protein product is CAWSVSPGLQYF.

The chain has TRBV11-3 and TRBJ2-6, with D possibly matching TRBD2 (5 bases). This CDR3 has 15 amino acids. Trimming took off 4 bases at V and 1 base at J, with 8 bases between the two ends. The germline V gene encodes CDR1 SGHNT and CDR2 YENEEA. The CDR3 is CASSSSWSGANVLTF. CDR3 coding DNA: TGTGCCAGCAGCTCTAGCTGGTCTGGGGCCAACGTCCTGACTTTC. The full variable domain, its missing parts supplied by reference TRBV11-3 and TRBJ2-6, is EAGVVQSPRYKIIEKKQPVAFWCNPISGHNTLYWYLQNLGQGPELLIRYENEEAVDDSQLPKDRFSAERLKGVDSTLKIQPAELGDSAVYLCASSSSWSGANVLTFGAGSRLTVL.

The chain uses TRBV29-1 and TRBJ2-3; possible D gene TRBD1, 6 bases. Per the germline V gene, CDR1 is SQVTM and CDR2 is ANQGSEA. The CDR3 has 15 residues. Trimming shortened V by 3 bases and J by 1 base, and 14 bases separated the two germline ends. Written as DNA, the CDR3 is TGCAGCGTTGATCCCACCGCAGGGGGCACAGATACGCAGTATTTT. It yields the protein CSVDPTAGGTDTQYF.

The genes are TRBV4-2 and TRBJ2-5, with TRBD2 matching 10 bases. CDR3 length equals 18 residues. After removal of 0 bases from V and 5 bases from J, the junction contained 12 bases not matched to a gene. Germline CDR1 and CDR2: LGHNA and YNFKEQ. DNA for the CDR3: TGTGCCAGCAGCCAAGATAAAGAAACTAGCGGGGCCTGGGAGACCCAGTACTTC. This sequence encodes CASSQDKETSGAWETQYF.

The rearrangement joins TRBV19 to TRBJ2-5; D might be TRBD1 (6 bases). The ends were cut back, 5 bases at V and 0 bases at J, with 13 bases in the middle. CDR1 is LNHDA, CDR2 SQIVND, per germline (reference sequence). The length of the CDR3 is 15 residues. CDR3 in DNA: TGTGCCAGTAGTTCCACAGGACAGTACCAAGAGACCCAGTACTTC. It specifies CASSSTGQYQETQYF.

The V call is TRBV19, the J call TRBJ1-2; 10 bases are a match to TRBD1. The CDR3 has 15 residues. Germline V gives CDR1 LNHDA, CDR2 SQIVND (reference sequence). The J segment lost 7 bases and the V segment lost 4 bases, leaving 9 bases of the junction unmatched. DNA of the CDR3: TGTGCCAGTAGTACCCGGGACAGGGGTGTCCCTGGCTACACCTTC. The encoded protein is CASSTRDRGVPGYTF.

The chain is built from TRBV5-5 and TRBJ1-2; 7 positions match TRBD1. Germline assignment: CDR1 SGHKS and CDR2 YYEKEE (reference sequence). With 0 bases clipped from V and 2 bases from J, the junction kept 10 bases outside the gene matches. The CDR3 runs 17 residues. CDR3 sequence: CASSLDHTGQMNYGYTF. The CDR3 DNA follows: TGTGCCAGCAGCTTGGATCACACGGGACAGATGAACTATGGCTACACCTTC.

This clone turned up a few times. The chain joins TRBV29-1 to TRBJ2-6; no reliable D call. V shed 6 bases and J shed 2 bases, with 5 bases lying between them. The V gene's germline CDR1 is SQVTM and CDR2 ANQGSEA. The CDR3 length is 12 residues. CDR3 DNA: TGCAGCGTCGACACTGGGGCCAACGTCCTGACTTTC. It is translated as CSVDTGANVLTF.

This rearrangement joins TRBV6-5 to TRBJ1-1; 10 bases line up with TRBD1. The CDR3 length is 13 residues. CDR1 MNHEY and CDR2 SVGAGI come from the germline V gene. Losses at the gene ends were 5 bases for V and 11 bases for J; bases not matched to a gene: 8. The chain's CDR3 is CASSTGTGVSAFF. CDR3 DNA: TGTGCCAGCAGTACCGGGACAGGGGTCTCGGCTTTCTTT.

This chain connects TRBV6-4 to TRBJ2-7, with 7 bases identical to TRBD2. J gave up 5 bases and V 7 bases, and 8 bases lay outside the gene matches. The CDR3 is 13 residues long. Germline CDR1 reads MRHNA; CDR2 reads SNTAGT. CDR3 sequence reads: CASTSASGHEQYF. CDR3 nucleotides: TGTGCCAGCACTTCGGCTAGCGGACACGAGCAGTACTTC.

This clone has only a few counts. The rearrangement uses TRBV5-1 and TRBJ1-2; a weak D match, TRBD1 (5 bases). CDR3 length: 17 residues. V shed 0 bases and J shed 4 bases, with 19 bases lying between them. CDR1 is SGHRS and CDR2 is YFSETQ in the germline V gene. The CDR3 loop reads CASSLGSGGDTFYGYTF. The CDR3 DNA reads as TGCGCCAGCAGCTTGGGTTCGGGAGGGGATACTTTCTATGGCTACACCTTC.

The chain is built from TRBV19 and TRBJ1-4; 7 bases match TRBD1. This CDR3 has 14 amino acids. Germline CDR1 is LNHDA and CDR2 is SQIVND (reference sequence). V lost 4 bases to trimming and J lost 5 bases; unmatched junction nucleotides: 4. CDR3 bases: TGTGCCAGTAGTAGACAGGGCCCCAATGAAAAACTGTTTTTT. This encodes CASSRQGPNEKLFF.

The chain carries TRBV27 and TRBJ1-1; maybe TRBD1 (6 bases). V lost 8 bases and J lost 0, with 10 bases in between. This CDR3 spans 13 amino acids. Per germline, CDR1 MNHEY and CDR2 SMNVEV (reference sequence). CDR3 coding DNA: TGTGCCAGCCGAACAGGGATGAACACTGAAGCTTTCTTT. This codes for CASRTGMNTEAFF.

Concerning this clone itself: A read error may account for a junction end that differs from germline. This sample includes further DNA sequences coding for the same CDR3. The chain is built from TRBV5-3 and TRBJ1-6; TRBD1 agrees at 8 bases. TRBV5-3 has ORF status, its function being uncertain. The CDR3 length is 15 residues. The CDR3 bases are TGTGAAGTAGATTGTAGGGACAGGTATAATTCCCCCCTCCACTTT. It encodes CEVDCRDRYNSPLHF.

CDR3 in amino acids: CASSLIRQSEAFF. In DNA, the CDR3 is TGTGCCAGCAGCTTAATCCGCCAGTCTGAAGCTTTCTTT. This chain links TRBV7-3 with TRBJ1-1; D unresolved. This CDR3 has 13 residues. V lost 1 base to trimming and J lost 6 bases, with 9 bases between them. Germline-derived CDR1 and CDR2 are SGHTA and FQGTGA.

This rearrangement joins TRBV7-2 to TRBJ2-7, with 12 bases lining up with TRBD2. Germline loops: CDR1 SGHTA, CDR2 FQGNSA. After removal of 4 bases from V and 6 bases from J, the junction contained 7 bases not matched to a gene. This CDR3 region has 15 residues. In nucleotides, the CDR3 is TGTGCCAGCAGCTCTAGCGGGGGGGGCCCCAGCGAGCAGTACTTC. Translated, it gives CASSSSGGGPSEQYF.

The chain couples TRBV4-2 to TRBJ2-1, with 8 bases aligning to TRBD2. With V trimmed by 0 bases and J by 8 bases, 6 bases remained unmatched. CDR1 is LGHNA, CDR2 YNFKEQ, per germline. There are 15 residues in the CDR3. In DNA form, the CDR3 reads TGTGCCAGCAGCCAAGAGGGTAGCGGGAACGATGAGCAGTTCTTC. Translation gives CASSQEGSGNDEQFF.

The chain recombines TRBV5-6 with TRBJ2-7; the D gene is possibly TRBD1 (5 bases). Trimming pared 0 bases from V and 4 bases from J, leaving 14 bases between. Germline V gene sequence: CDR1 SGHDT, CDR2 YYEEEE. This CDR3 is 15 amino acids long. The CDR3 DNA sequence: TGTGCCAGCAGCTTGGGGGGTGACAGCAGTTACGAGCAGTACTTC. It specifies CASSLGGDSSYEQYF.

The genes are TRBV4-1 and TRBJ2-6; 12 bases are a match to TRBD2. Losses at the gene ends were 4 bases for V and 4 bases for J; bases not matched to a gene: 11. Germline loops: CDR1 MGHRA, CDR2 YSYEKL. CDR3 length: 19 residues. The CDR3 reads CASSRASSGGAPGANVLTF. CDR3 sequence (DNA): TGCGCCAGCAGCCGAGCGTCTAGCGGGGGGGCCCCGGGGGCCAACGTCCTGACTTTC.

Only a few counts were recorded for this clone. The gene calls are TRBV11-3 and TRBJ2-7, with TRBD1 matching 7 bases. The CDR3 extends over 14 amino acids. The V gene end was trimmed by 5 bases and the J gene end by 4 bases; junction bases not matched to a gene: 8. Germline V lookup: CDR1 SGHNT, CDR2 YENEEA. In DNA, the CDR3 is TGTGCCAGCAGCATCGGACAGGTTACGTACGAGCAGTACTTC. Protein sequence: CASSIGQVTYEQYF.

A single count supports this clone. This rearrangement joins TRBV7-8 to TRBJ2-3; possible D gene TRBD2, 6 bases. Per the germline V gene, CDR1 is SGHVS and CDR2 is FQNEAQ. This CDR3 comprises 18 residues. The V end lost 5 bases, the J end lost 0 bases, and 21 bases lay between the germline ends. DNA for the CDR3: TGTGCCAGCAGCCCCATAGCGGCAGTTCCCTCTAGCACAGATACGCAGTATTTT. It yields the protein CASSPIAAVPSSTDTQYF.